The 20 T cell receptor beta chains listed next were all sequenced from one sample in a study of T cell repertoires in cytomegalovirus infection. TCRdb redid the calling of the reads with MiXCR, one entry per CDR3 protein. The sample yields approximately 500,000 distinct CDR3 sequences, more than 15% seen once. Specimen: CD8+ T cells from PBMCs. These receptors all stem from a human donor in good health (CMV status not recorded). Some clones in this sample may be carry-over from other donors' samples.

This clonotype was found many times. V is TRBV11-2 and J is TRBJ2-3; 9 positions agree with TRBD2. Germline V gene lookup returns CDR1 SGHAT and CDR2 FQNNGV. The CDR3 covers 13 residues. The trim removed 10 bases at V and 3 bases at J, leaving 5 bases unmatched. CDR3 DNA sequence: TGTGCCACAATAGCGGGAGCTACAGATACGCAGTATTTT. Translation: CATIAGATDTQYF.

The chain combines TRBV19 with TRBJ2-7, with TRBD2 identical over 13 bases. Trimming cost V 0 bases and J 4 bases; bases outside gene matches: 6. Germline V gene data show CDR1 as LNHDA and CDR2 as SQIVND (reference sequence). CDR3 size: 17 residues. CDR3 DNA sequence: TGTGCCAGTAGTATAGACCGGACTAGCGGGAGAAGTTACGAGCAGTACTTC. It is translated as CASSIDRTSGRSYEQYF.

This clonotype was recorded many times. For the CDR3, the DNA is TGTGCCAGCAGTTTGAAGGGGTGGGGCACTGAAGCTTTCTTT. As protein: CASSLKGWGTEAFF. The chain couples TRBV27 to TRBJ1-1; D may be TRBD1 (5 bases). The CDR3 loop spans 14 amino acids. The V and J ends lost 3 bases and 4 bases respectively, with 12 bases between them. Germline CDR1 is MNHEY and CDR2 is SMNVEV (reference sequence).

The chain is built from TRBV4-1 and TRBJ2-4; 10 bases agree with TRBD2. Unmatched junction bases numbered 11, after V lost 1 base and J lost 8 bases. This CDR3 has 17 amino acids. Germline CDR1 is MGHRA and CDR2 is YSYEKL. CDR3 region: CASSQVASGGWGDIQYF. The CDR3 DNA reads as TGCGCCAGCAGCCAAGTGGCTAGCGGGGGTTGGGGAGACATTCAGTACTTC.

This clonotype was recorded many times. The chain combines TRBV7-9 with TRBJ2-1, with 9 nucleotides matching TRBD2. Per the germline V gene, CDR1 is SEHNR and CDR2 is FQNEAQ (reference sequence). CDR3 size: 16 residues. J gave up 4 bases and V 6 bases, and 10 bases lay outside the gene matches. The CDR3 bases are TGTGCCAGCAGTTTCCCCGGGACTAGCAGTTACAATGAGCAGTTCTTC. Translating it yields CASSFPGTSSYNEQFF.

This clonotype was detected ten times or more. The chain joins TRBV11-2 to TRBJ2-2, with 12 bases aligning to TRBD1. This CDR3 is 16 amino acids long. The germline CDR1 and CDR2 sequences are SGHAT and FQNNGV. Trimming removed 5 bases from V and 7 bases from J; junction bases left unmatched: 8. The CDR3 sequence: CASSIWDRGHVGELFF. The CDR3 DNA is TGTGCCAGCAGCATTTGGGACAGGGGGCATGTCGGGGAGCTGTTTTTT.

This clonotype turned up a few times. The rearrangement joins TRBV18 to TRBJ1-2, with a possible D match to TRBD1 (5 bases). V lost 0 bases and J 6 bases, leaving 17 bases between the germline ends. Germline values: CDR1 KGHSH, CDR2 LQKENI. The CDR3 consists of 16 residues. Here the CDR3 DNA reads TGTGCCAGCTCACCACCCTTGGGATCGAAAGGGGATGGCTACACCTTC. It translates to CASSPPLGSKGDGYTF. The full variable domain, rest sourced from reference TRBV18 and TRBJ1-2, is NAGVMQNPRHLVRRRGQEARLRCSPMKGHSHVYWYRQLPEEGLKFMVYLQKENIIDESGMPKERFSAEFPKEGPSILRIQQVVRGDSAAYFCASSPPLGSKGDGYTFGSGTRLTVV.

The sample holds many counts of this clonotype. This chain links TRBV28 with TRBJ1-1, with TRBD1 matching over 10 bases. Germline CDR1 MDHEN, CDR2 SYDVKM. This CDR3 is 16 amino acids long. V shed 6 bases and J 2 bases; nucleotides not matched to a gene: 9. The CDR3 is CASRRPGQGPNTEAFF. The CDR3 region has the DNA TGTGCCAGCAGGCGTCCGGGACAGGGGCCAAACACTGAAGCTTTCTTT.

This clonotype was observed a handful of times. The V and J genes are TRBV10-2 and TRBJ2-5; 10 bases line up with TRBD2. Germline CDR1 reads WSHSY; CDR2 reads SAAADI. The CDR3 totals 14 residues. V dropped 8 bases and J dropped 5; count of bases not matched to a gene: 8. This CDR3 is CASYNRLAGETQYF. Here the CDR3 DNA reads TGCGCCAGCTACAATAGACTAGCGGGTGAGACCCAGTACTTC.

Concerning this clonotype itself: This is likely a read error, given that the CDR3 carries no conserved phenylalanine or tryptophan at its end. CDR3 in DNA: TGTGCCAGCAGCCTAGAGGACACAGTCTCCTACGAGCAGTACTTA. Residues: CASSLEDTVSYEQYL. The chain couples TRBV4-2 to TRBJ2-7; tentative D call: TRBD1 (5 bases). CDR3 length: 15 residues. The germline CDR1 and CDR2 sequences are LGHNA and YNFKEQ. V lost 4 bases, J lost 0 bases, and 13 bases lay in between.

This clonotype was counted a few times. This sequence joins TRBV12-5 and TRBJ1-2; 8 bases map to TRBD1. V lost 0 bases and J lost 5; bases outside the gene matches: 11. This CDR3 comprises 17 residues. Looked up from germline, CDR1 is LGHNT and CDR2 is FRNRAP. As DNA, the CDR3 is TGTGCTAGTGGTTTGGTACTTTCTGACAGGGGAACATATGGCTACACCTTC. Translated: CASGLVLSDRGTYGYTF.

As for this clonotype: One base away lies a much larger clone, so this may be a sequencing read error. This sequence joins TRBV4-1 and TRBJ1-1, with D perhaps TRBD1 (6 bases). Germline-derived CDR1 and CDR2 are MGHRA and YSYEKL. The V and J ends lost 1 base and 1 base respectively, with 13 bases between them. CDR3 size: 16 residues. The CDR3 nucleotides read TGCGCCAGCAGCCAAGGAGGGGGACCTTCGAACACTGAAGCTTTCTTT. This sequence encodes CASSQGGGPSNTEAFF.

This clonotype was counted a single time. A much larger clone lies a single base off, so this may be a read error. The chain employs TRBV12-3 or TRBV12-4 and TRBJ1-2, with D perhaps matching TRBD1 (5 bases). With 9 bases removed from V and 6 bases from J, the gap between germline ends came to 23 bases. The CDR3 totals 15 residues. In DNA, the CDR3 is TGTGCCAGAAGCCTTTCCGGGACCGGAACCAATGGCTACACCTTC. Amino acid sequence: CARSLSGTGTNGYTF.

In this sample, this clonotype turned up many times. The CDR3, as DNA: TGTGCCACCGGGACACCCCCGAGGGTAGGCACAGATACGCAGTATTTT. Protein product: CATGTPPRVGTDTQYF. The V and J genes are TRBV28 and TRBJ2-3; TRBD1 might be the D (6 bases). Germline V gene data show CDR1 as MDHEN and CDR2 as SYDVKM. The CDR3 is made up of 16 amino acids. V was shortened by 10 bases and J by 1 base, with 21 bases between the two germline ends.

This clonotype was counted a few times. The gene calls are TRBV6-1 and TRBJ1-2; D is ambiguous. The germline V gene has CDR1 MNHNS and CDR2 SASEGT. Trimming stripped 1 base from V and 6 bases from J, with 12 bases between. There are 14 residues in the CDR3. The CDR3 DNA reads TGTGCCAGCAGTGAAGTCCCGGCGAGGAATGGCTACACCTTC. Translating gives CASSEVPARNGYTF.

This clonotype was seen more than once but under ten times. This sequence joins TRBV6-2 or TRBV6-3 and TRBJ1-2, with TRBD1 matching over 9 bases. J was trimmed by 6 bases and V by 3 bases; bases with no gene match: 11. Germline V gene data show CDR1 as MNHEY and CDR2 as SVGEGT. The CDR3 has 16 residues. The CDR3 sequence: CASSYSPWTGEHGYTF. The CDR3 nucleotides read TGTGCCAGCAGTTATTCACCCTGGACAGGGGAACATGGCTACACCTTC.

This clonotype was found a few times. The chain joins TRBV20-1 to TRBJ2-7, with 10 bases aligning to TRBD1. The CDR3 has 14 residues. The trim removed 0 bases at V and 5 bases at J, leaving 4 bases unmatched. Germline V gene lookup returns CDR1 DFQATT and CDR2 SNEGSKA (reference sequence). This CDR3 is CSAREGQGDHEQYF. For the CDR3, the DNA is TGCAGTGCTAGAGAAGGACAGGGGGATCACGAGCAGTACTTC.

This clonotype was counted many times. The V gene is TRBV19, the J gene TRBJ2-1; D is undetermined. CDR1 LNHDA and CDR2 SQIVND come from the germline V gene (reference sequence). V lost 2 bases to trimming and J lost 3 bases, with 8 bases between them. CDR3 length equals 14 residues. The CDR3 sequence is CASSIIPGYNEQFF. CDR3 nucleotide sequence: TGTGCCAGTAGTATAATCCCAGGCTACAATGAGCAGTTCTTC. The full variable domain, completed using reference TRBV19 and TRBJ2-1, is DGGITQSPKYLFRKEGQNVTLSCEQNLNHDAMYWYRQDPGQGLRLIYYSQIVNDFQKGDIAEGYSVSREKKESFPLTVTSAQKNPTAFYLCASSIIPGYNEQFFGPGTRLTVL.

The J gene is TRBJ1-5, the V gene TRBV6-6, with D possibly being TRBD1 (6 bases). Germline V gene lookup returns CDR1 MNHNY and CDR2 SVGAGI (reference sequence). The length of the CDR3 is 16 residues. V lost 10 bases to trimming and J lost 0 bases, with 19 bases between them. CDR3 in DNA: TGTGCCACACTACAGGGCATCGATCATAGCAATCAGCCCCAGCATTTT. Its translation: CATLQGIDHSNQPQHF.

The CDR3 region is CSASGSSKNIQYF. The DNA for the CDR3 is TGCAGTGCTAGTGGGAGTTCCAAAAACATTCAGTACTTC. The V call is TRBV20-1, the J call TRBJ2-4, with a tentative D call TRBD2 (5 bases). CDR3 length: 13 amino acids. V was shortened by 3 bases and J by 2 bases, with 8 bases between the two germline ends. The germline V gene has CDR1 DFQATT and CDR2 SNEGSKA (reference sequence).